Each of the 11 T cell receptor beta chains below was sequenced from the same sample in a study of patients and donors after allogeneic stem cell transplantation. In TCRdb, the RT-PCR reads were re-called with MiXCR into one record per CDR3 protein. The table has some 960,000 distinct CDR3 sequences, over 15% seen once. Sample: blood, either unsorted or a sorted T cell fraction (not recorded which). The receptors stem from a human donor who was either an allogeneic HSCT recipient or a stem cell or donor lymphocyte infusion donor (not recorded which). It is not recorded whose cells these are; they may come from a transplant donor.

There are a few counts of this clonotype. V usage is TRBV6-2 or TRBV6-3 and J usage is TRBJ2-3; 12 bases map to TRBD2. V trimming: 6 bases; J trimming: 2 bases; junction bases outside the gene matches: 6. CDR3 length: 16 amino acids. The V gene's germline CDR1 is MNHEY and CDR2 SVGEGT. CDR3 protein: CASSRLAGAYTDTQYF. CDR3 bases: TGTGCCAGCAGCAGACTAGCGGGAGCCTACACAGATACGCAGTATTTT.

The chain uses TRBV5-1 and TRBJ2-7, with 9 positions matching TRBD2. CDR3 length equals 15 residues. CDR1 SGHRS and CDR2 YFSETQ come from the germline V gene. The ends lost 7 bases at V and 1 base at J; junction bases unmatched: 9. The CDR3 DNA reads as TGCGCCAGCCGACCTCTAGCGGGACTTTCCTACGAGCAGTACTTC. Protein sequence: CASRPLAGLSYEQYF. The entire variable domain, with the rest obtained from reference TRBV5-1 and TRBJ2-7, is as follows: KAGVTQTPRYLIKTRGQQVTLSCSPISGHRSVSWYQQTPGQGLQFLFEYFSETQRNKGNFPGRFSGRQFSNSRSEMNVSTLELGDSALYLCASRPLAGLSYEQYFGPGTRLTVT.

This clonotype came up a few times. The chain uses TRBV5-1 and TRBJ2-1, with D perhaps TRBD1 (6 bases). Germline V gene sequence: CDR1 SGHRS, CDR2 YFSETQ. The V end was cut by 0 bases, the J end by 10 bases, with 17 bases between. The CDR3 is made up of 15 amino acids. In DNA, the CDR3 is TGCGCCAGCAGCTTGGCCGGGGACACGATCAGAGAGCAGTTCTTC. Protein product: CASSLAGDTIREQFF. The variable domain in full, completed from reference TRBV5-1 and TRBJ2-1, reads KAGVTQTPRYLIKTRGQQVTLSCSPISGHRSVSWYQQTPGQGLQFLFEYFSETQRNKGNFPGRFSGRQFSNSRSEMNVSTLELGDSALYLCASSLAGDTIREQFFGPGTRLTVL.

The chain has TRBV5-1 and TRBJ2-1; possibly TRBD1 for D (6 bases). The length of the CDR3 is 14 residues. Germline assignment: CDR1 SGHRS and CDR2 YFSETQ. V was pared by 2 bases and J by 1 base, with 7 bases between. The DNA for the CDR3 is TGCGCCAGCAGCTTTGGACAGTCCTACAATGAGCAGTTCTTC. This gives the protein CASSFGQSYNEQFF.

This clonotype was recorded many times. This sequence joins TRBV12-3 or TRBV12-4 and TRBJ2-1, with D unresolved. The V gene lost 1 base and the J gene lost 9 bases, with 7 bases spanning the gap. CDR3 length: 12 amino acids. CDR3 sequence (DNA): TGTGCCAGCAGTTTAGGCTGGACTGAGCAGTTCTTC. Translated, it gives CASSLGWTEQFF.

J is TRBJ2-3 and V is TRBV14; D ambiguous. The V gene's germline CDR1 is SGHDN and CDR2 FVKESK. V dropped 4 bases and J dropped 6 bases, with 14 bases sitting between them. This CDR3 is 14 amino acids long. CDR3 bases: TGTGCCAGCAGCCCCTCTTCTTTTGGGGATACGCAGTATTTT. This encodes CASSPSSFGDTQYF.

CDR3 DNA sequence: TGCGCCAGCAGCCATGATCAAAGTTGGGATGAGCAGTTCTTC. Protein: CASSHDQSWDEQFF. The chain couples TRBV4-3 to TRBJ2-1; the D is unclear. There are 14 residues in the CDR3. CDR1 and CDR2 from the germline V gene are LGHNA and YSLEER. Trimming took off 3 bases at V and 8 bases at J, with 14 bases between the two ends.

This clonotype was seen many times. V usage is TRBV4-3 and J usage is TRBJ2-3; D unresolved. There are 14 residues in the CDR3. V lost 0 bases to trimming and J lost 4 bases, with 8 bases between them. Germline V lookup: CDR1 LGHNA, CDR2 YSLEER. CDR3 DNA: TGCGCCAGCAGCCAAGAAAGGTCGGCAGATACGCAGTATTTT. It yields the protein CASSQERSADTQYF.

The chain combines TRBV6-5 with TRBJ2-2; D unclear. Germline CDR1 and CDR2: MNHEY and SVGAGI. The CDR3 has 16 residues. Trimming stripped 0 bases from V and 0 bases from J, with 8 bases between. The CDR3 loop is CASSYSRDPNTGELFF. In DNA form, the CDR3 reads TGTGCCAGCAGTTACTCGAGAGATCCGAACACCGGGGAGCTGTTTTTT.

The chain carries TRBV15 and TRBJ2-1; TRBD2 matches 12 bases. This CDR3 contains 17 residues. CDR1 is LNHNV and CDR2 is YYDKDF in the germline V gene (reference sequence). V lost 2 bases and J lost 7; bases outside the gene matches: 9. The CDR3 protein is CATSRYRASGGGNEQFF. Here the CDR3 DNA reads TGTGCCACCAGCAGATACCGGGCTAGCGGGGGGGGAAATGAGCAGTTCTTC.

This chain connects TRBV27 to TRBJ1-1; D perhaps matches TRBD1 (6 bases). The CDR3 runs to 16 residues. CDR1 and CDR2 (germline): MNHEY, SMNVEV (reference sequence). The V gene lost 8 bases and the J gene lost 1 base, with 20 bases spanning the gap. CDR3 DNA sequence: TGTGCCAGCGGCAGGGGCCGGGGGGCAAGGAACACTGAAGCTTTCTTT. It encodes CASGRGRGARNTEAFF.